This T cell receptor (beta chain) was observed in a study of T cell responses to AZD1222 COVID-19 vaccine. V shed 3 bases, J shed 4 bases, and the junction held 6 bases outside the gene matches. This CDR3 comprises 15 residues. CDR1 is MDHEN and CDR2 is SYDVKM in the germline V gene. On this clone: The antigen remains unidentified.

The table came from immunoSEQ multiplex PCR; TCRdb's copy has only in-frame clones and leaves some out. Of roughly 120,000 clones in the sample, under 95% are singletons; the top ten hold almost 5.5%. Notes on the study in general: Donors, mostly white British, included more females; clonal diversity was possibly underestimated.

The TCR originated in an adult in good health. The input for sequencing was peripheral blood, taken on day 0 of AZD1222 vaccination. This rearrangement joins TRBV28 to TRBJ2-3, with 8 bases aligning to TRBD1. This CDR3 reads CASSFLDRVADTQYF. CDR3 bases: TGTGCCAGCAGTTTTTTGGACAGGGTCGCAGATACGCAGTATTTT.